This TCR beta chain was captured in a study of T cell responses to AZD1222 COVID-19 vaccine. The V end was cut by 6 bases, the J end by 3 bases, with 18 bases between. Germline CDR1 is MNHEY and CDR2 is SVGAGI. The CDR3 runs to 15 residues. Recipients boosted at about 4 weeks or about 12 weeks are pooled. Data came from immunoSEQ multiplex PCR; TCRdb stores just in-frame clones and leaves some out. Here the sample spans 85,000 to 130,000 clones, around 90% being singletons. The clonotype originates from an adult who received the AZD1222 COVID-19 vaccine. The rearrangement links TRBV6-5 to TRBJ2-7; possibly TRBD1 or TRBD2 for D (6 bases each). Sequences were derived from peripheral blood, sampled 28 days after the second AZD1222 dose. The CDR3 DNA reads TGTGCCAGCAGACTCGACAGTAAGGGGGGCTACGAGCAGTACTTC. It yields the protein CASRLDSKGGYEQYF.